This T cell receptor beta chain was observed in a study of blood T cell repertoires in COVID-19. The wider study: Italy, Spain and the United States were the sources of the convalescent and acute COVID-19 samples. From T cells, B-cell-depleted T cells, or PBMCs came the material, which was cDNA or gDNA.

This clone was picked up a small number of times. Authors' data handling: By means of reference gene primer amplification, nucleated cell counts were estimated. Measured with immunoSEQ multiplex PCR; TCRdb has only the in-frame clones, and not every one. V and J calls and clone size are copied from that table; D and trimming were computed from the DNA. Of 240,000 or so clones listed, more than 75% are singletons. The CDR3 sequence is 15 residues long. Looked up from germline, CDR1 is LGHDT and CDR2 is YNNKEL (reference sequence). V lost 1 base and J 4 bases, leaving 8 bases between the germline ends. The sequenced sample was peripheral blood. The chain carries TRBV3-1 (or the pseudogene TRBV3-2) and TRBJ2-6; no clear D. This TCR was recovered from a man older than 75 with acute or convalescent COVID-19. The CDR3 region is CASSQVLRGANVLTF. The CDR3, as DNA: TGTGCCAGCAGCCAAGTACTGCGCGGGGCCAACGTCCTGACTTTC.